This T cell receptor beta chain was sequenced in a study of identical twins. TCRdb itself ran the 5' RACE reads through MiXCR, one entry per CDR3 protein. The table lists around 960,000 distinct CDR3 sequences, roughly an eighth of them singletons. Of note for this clonotype: Its antigen is not identified.

Study results and limitations: Researchers reported excess low generation probability among twin-shared out-of-frame alpha sequences.

The V gene's germline CDR1 is SEHNR and CDR2 FQNEAQ (reference sequence). Germline trimming cut 3 bases from V and 8 bases from J; bases unmatched to any gene: 6. The CDR3 sequence is 15 residues long. The data were also submitted as part of a second study, on yellow fever vaccine responses in identical twins.

This rearrangement joins TRBV7-9 to TRBJ2-1; TRBD1 aligns across 11 bases. This sequence was found in a woman aged 18 to 35 in good health. The sample was PBMCs. The CDR3: CASSFRTGGSDEQFF. CDR3 DNA sequence: TGTGCCAGCAGCTTCCGGACAGGGGGCTCGGATGAGCAGTTCTTC.